This TCR beta chain was captured by sequencing in a study of CD8+CD57+ T cells in acquired aplastic anemia. Study background: DNA recovered from sorted CD4+ and CD8+ cells had a mean of approximately 3.2 ug.

Trimming at V came to 6 bases and at J to 1 base, leaving 6 bases not matched to a gene. The CDR3 is made up of 16 amino acids. The germline V gene has CDR1 ENHRY and CDR2 SYGVKD. Notes on this clonotype: Its antigen is not known.

Profiling of TCR beta VDJ combinations and CDR3 sequences used genomic DNA as template. From the reads, TCRdb called clonotypes with MiXCR, one entry per CDR3 protein. The sample contains fewer than 100,000 distinct CDR3 sequences, around 42% of which appear only once. Notes on the study in general: Simpson's diversity of CD8+ cells was not significantly different in patients compared with controls.

The TCR was taken from a human donor in good health, serving as a control. The chain joins TRBV10-3 to TRBJ2-7, with 13 positions matching TRBD2. Sequencing was carried out using sorted CD4+, CD8+, or CD8+CD57+ T cells (not recorded which) from PBMCs. For the CDR3, the DNA is TGTGCCATCAGGACTAGCGGGGGGCCCCTATCCTACGAGCAGTACTTC. Protein product: CAIRTSGGPLSYEQYF.